Following are 15 T cell receptor beta chains from one sample sequenced in a study of T cells after yellow fever vaccination. TCRdb passed the 5' RACE reads through MiXCR, listing each CDR3 protein once. The table includes some 240,000 distinct CDR3 sequences, around 3.1% detected once. The sequences come from CD4+ T cells sorted from PBMCs, collected 10 days after the yellow fever booster vaccination. The receptor set was obtained from a man aged 18 to 29 who received the YFV17D yellow fever vaccine.

A note on this clonotype: Possible read error: a much larger clone is one base away. DNA of the CDR3: TGTGCCAGCAGTTTTTTTCGGGAGGAGACCCAGTACTTC. Residues: CASSFFREETQYF. The V gene is TRBV6-2 or TRBV6-3, the J gene TRBJ2-5; D perhaps matches TRBD2 (6 bases). CDR3 length: 13 amino acids. The germline V and J ends were trimmed by 4 bases and 5 bases, with 11 bases remaining between them. Looked up from germline, CDR1 is MNHEY and CDR2 is SVGEGT.

This clonotype was counted ten times or more. The chain is built from TRBV6-2 or TRBV6-3 and TRBJ2-5; D remains ambiguous. The V end lost 7 bases, the J end lost 1 base, and 10 bases lay between the germline ends. Per germline, CDR1 MNHEY and CDR2 SVGEGT. The CDR3 has 13 residues. In DNA form, the CDR3 reads TGTGCCAGCATGGAGCAGGCCCAAGAGACCCAGTACTTC. Protein product: CASMEQAQETQYF.

This clonotype was observed many times. This rearrangement joins TRBV5-1 to TRBJ1-1, with D perhaps TRBD1 (5 bases). The CDR3 extends over 15 amino acids. CDR1 and CDR2 (germline): SGHRS, YFSETQ. The V end lost 1 base, the J end lost 0 bases, and 10 bases lay between the germline ends. The DNA for the CDR3 is TGCGCCAGCAGCTTGCAGGGAGGAATGAACACTGAAGCTTTCTTT. It is translated as CASSLQGGMNTEAFF.

This clonotype has ten or more counts. This sequence joins TRBV6-6 and TRBJ2-5, with a tentative D call TRBD2 (7 bases). The CDR3 sequence is 15 residues long. The V gene lost 3 bases and the J gene lost 5 bases, with 16 bases spanning the gap. The V gene's germline CDR1 is MNHNY and CDR2 SVGAGI (reference sequence). CDR3 region: CASSYLGGPRETQYF. The CDR3, as DNA: TGTGCCAGCAGTTATTTGGGGGGGCCGCGCGAGACCCAGTACTTC.

This clonotype occurred a few times. This chain uses TRBV7-2 with TRBJ1-2, with D unclear. The CDR3 sequence is 12 residues long. CDR1 and CDR2 from the germline V gene are SGHTA and FQGNSA. V was pared by 5 bases and J by 6 bases, with 10 bases between. As DNA, the CDR3 is TGTGCCAGCAGCCCCCCGTCTCATGGCTACACCTTC. Its protein product is CASSPPSHGYTF.

This clonotype was counted ten times or more. The rearrangement joins TRBV12-3 or TRBV12-4 to TRBJ1-3; D uncertain. The CDR3 has 15 amino acids. The V gene lost 5 bases and the J gene lost 0 bases, with 11 bases spanning the gap. CDR3 nucleotide sequence: TGTGCCAGCAGTCCGACCCGGGGCTCTGGAAACACCATATATTTT. It yields the protein CASSPTRGSGNTIYF.

Written as DNA, the CDR3 is TGCAGTGCTAGCCAATCTTACCTCAGGGGAGGTGAGCAGTTCTTC. This codes for CSASQSYLRGGEQFF. This rearrangement joins TRBV20-1 to TRBJ2-1; D tentatively reads TRBD1 or TRBD2 (6 bases each). Trimming removed 3 bases at V and 9 bases at J, with 21 bases between. CDR1 is DFQATT, CDR2 SNEGSKA, per germline (reference sequence). The CDR3 totals 15 residues.

This clonotype was found many times. The CDR3 DNA sequence: TGCGCCAGCAGCTACGGGGGGGCCCAGAACACTGAAGCTTTCTTT. This gives the protein CASSYGGAQNTEAFF. V usage is TRBV5-1 and J usage is TRBJ1-1, with D maybe TRBD1 (6 bases). Trimming took off 3 bases at V and 1 base at J, with 13 bases between the two ends. The germline CDR1 and CDR2 sequences are SGHRS and YFSETQ. CDR3 length equals 15 residues.

The chain combines TRBV5-1 with TRBJ1-6; D is unclear. This CDR3 has 13 residues. V lost 5 bases and J 7 bases, leaving 10 bases between the germline ends. Germline CDR1 SGHRS, CDR2 YFSETQ. The CDR3 is CASRAAINSPLHF. The CDR3 DNA reads as TGCGCCAGCAGGGCGGCCATAAATTCACCCCTCCACTTT.

This clonotype was found a few times. The gene calls are TRBV7-2 and TRBJ2-1; no reliable D call. V was shortened by 0 bases and J by 3 bases, with 6 bases between the two germline ends. The CDR3 is made up of 14 amino acids. CDR1 is SGHTA, CDR2 FQGNSA, per germline. This CDR3 is CASSLAVVYNEQFF. The CDR3 DNA sequence: TGTGCCAGCAGCTTAGCGGTAGTCTACAATGAGCAGTTCTTC.

This clonotype was seen ten or more times. The gene calls are TRBV5-6 and TRBJ2-5, with TRBD1 identical over 11 bases. This CDR3 is built from 13 residues. Per germline, CDR1 SGHDT and CDR2 YYEEEE. J was trimmed by 7 bases and V by 4 bases; bases with no gene match: 3. The DNA for the CDR3 is TGTGCCAGCAGCCAGGGACAGGGGGGGACCCAGTACTTC. Amino acid sequence: CASSQGQGGTQYF.

The chain joins TRBV12-3 or TRBV12-4 to TRBJ1-5; D is unresolved. The length of the CDR3 is 15 residues. Trimming pared 6 bases from V and 3 bases from J, leaving 15 bases between. The CDR3 sequence is CASSPRSSPNQPQHF. The CDR3 nucleotides read TGTGCCAGCAGCCCCCGTTCGTCTCCCAATCAGCCCCAGCATTTT.

This clonotype was recorded at least ten times. The J gene is TRBJ1-2, the V gene TRBV4-3; the match to TRBD1 covers 7 bases. Trimming at V came to 4 bases and at J to 4 bases, leaving 6 bases not matched to a gene. Germline V gene sequence: CDR1 LGHNA, CDR2 YSLEER. The length of the CDR3 is 14 residues. CDR3 DNA: TGCGCCAGCAGCCGGATACGGGACAGCTATGGCTACACCTTC. Translating gives CASSRIRDSYGYTF.

This clonotype showed up just a few times. V is TRBV12-3 or TRBV12-4 and J is TRBJ2-7, with TRBD2 identical over 7 bases. The CDR3 totals 15 residues. Trimming at V came to 6 bases and at J to 6 bases, leaving 14 bases not matched to a gene. For the CDR3, the DNA is TGTGCCAGCAGCTCTTATTGGCGCGGGGAGGGCGAGCAGTACTTC. It specifies CASSSYWRGEGEQYF.

The V and J genes are TRBV6-2 or TRBV6-3 and TRBJ2-2; TRBD2 matches 8 bases. This CDR3 spans 15 amino acids. V trimming: 4 bases; J trimming: 3 bases; junction bases outside the gene matches: 4. Germline V gene sequence: CDR1 MNHEY, CDR2 SVGEGT. This CDR3 reads CASSSGGVDTGELFF. In DNA form, the CDR3 reads TGTGCCAGCAGTTCCGGGGGGGTTGACACCGGGGAGCTGTTTTTT.